This record covers a single TCR beta chain. This clonotype was counted at least ten times. This receptor's antigen is unknown. There are no base qualities to consult, and no much larger clone falls within one base. Reads for this sample came from an Illumina HiSeq 1500. TCRdb's own reprocessing of the public reads used fastp at Q25 and MiXCR and kept productive beta chains. Each CDR3 protein appears once, grouped with its most common genes and DNA. This sample comprises 750,000 to 950,000 distinct CDR3 sequences, 25% to 30% of them detected only once. Jointly, the top ten make up around 13% of the sample. CDR1 and CDR2, looked up from the germline V gene, are SGHTA and FQGNSA. V is shortened by 1 base, J by 8 bases, and the region joining them spans 14 bases. The CDR3 contains 14 residues, cysteine and phenylalanine counted. The only DNA kept is the CDR3, 42 bases in frame from the first base. The data are from a study of T cell repertoires in cytomegalovirus infection (dated by TCRdb to the late 2010s). In terms of the full investigation: The peptide stimulations were aimed at well-studied HLA-B-restricted epitopes as well as recently identified HLA-C-restricted CMV epitopes, whose presentation resists viral immunomodulation. Because public TCR beta signatures pointed to carriage of CMV infection together with the matching HLA type, the HLA type of each donor mattered for the analysis.

Sample treatment or condition, as interpreted from the label and publication: in vitro stimulation with specific CMV peptide epitopes to enrich CMV-specific T cells. Beyond this particular receptor, the publication reports: The ex vivo response was dominated by HLA-C-restricted CMV-specific TCR beta clonotypes, which also provided the single most frequent clonotype in two of eight donors. Cumulative frequency of public TCR beta family members discriminated carriers of CMV infection plus the relevant HLA type in this cohort and an independent approximately 360-donor cohort.

The sequence was obtained from a human donor in good health (CMV status not recorded). Some clones in this sample may be carry-over from other donors' samples. The chain employs TRBV7-2 and TRBJ1-2; TRBD1 is a possible D gene, resting on 5 matching bases. Sequenced here: cultured CD8+ T cells from PBMCs, sampled from culture after CMV antigen stimulation. The sequenced DNA: TGTGCCAGCAGCTTAGGCCCGTGGGACGGAGGCTACACCTTC. It specifies CASSLGPWDGGYTF. Reference TRBV7-2 and TRBJ1-2 proteins supply the regions before and after the CDR3; the full variable domain is: GAGVSQSPSNKVTEKGKDVELRCDPISGHTALYWYRQSLGQGLEFLIYFQGNSAPDKSGLPSDRFSAERTGGSVSTLTIQRTQQEDSAVYLCASSLGPWDGGYTFGSGTRLTVV.